Below, one TCR beta chain is given with its context. This record belongs to a study of blood T cell repertoires in COVID-19. Germline CDR1 SEHNR, CDR2 FQNEAQ (reference sequence). The CDR3 has 13 amino acids. V lost 4 bases to trimming and J lost 7 bases, with 13 bases between them. Using immunoSEQ multiplex PCR, the repertoire was profiled, and TCRdb retains in-frame clones only, with some absent. The sample lists over 200,000 clones, under 85% occurring once. The gene calls are TRBV7-9 and TRBJ1-1, with D possibly TRBD1 on 5 matching bases. Sequenced material: peripheral blood. This receptor was obtained from a woman between 25 and 40 years old with COVID-19, enrolled during active disease. The CDR3 DNA sequence: TGTGCCAGCAGCTCAGCCCTTGACAGTGAAGCTTTCTTT. Translated: CASSSALDSEAFF.